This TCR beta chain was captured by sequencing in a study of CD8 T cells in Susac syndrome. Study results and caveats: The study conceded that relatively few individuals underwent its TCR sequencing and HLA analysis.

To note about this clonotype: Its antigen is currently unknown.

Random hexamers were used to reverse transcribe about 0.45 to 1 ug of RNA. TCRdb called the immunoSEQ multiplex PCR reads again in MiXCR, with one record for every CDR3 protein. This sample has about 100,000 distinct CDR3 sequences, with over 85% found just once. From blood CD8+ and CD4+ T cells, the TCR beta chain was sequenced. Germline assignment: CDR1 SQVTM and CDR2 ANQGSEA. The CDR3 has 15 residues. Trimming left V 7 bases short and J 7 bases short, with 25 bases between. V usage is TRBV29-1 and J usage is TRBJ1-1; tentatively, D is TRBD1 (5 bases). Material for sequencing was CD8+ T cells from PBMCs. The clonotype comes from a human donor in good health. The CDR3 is CSDGGTGPAGVEAFF. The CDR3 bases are TGCAGCGATGGGGGGACCGGGCCGGCTGGGGTTGAAGCTTTCTTT.